The rows below give T cell receptor beta chains drawn from one sample of a study of T cells in localized non-small cell lung cancer. Some clones are missing from TCRdb's copy, which holds only in-frame ones; the method was immunoSEQ multiplex PCR. The sample includes over a thousand clones, under 30% of them seen just once. Sequenced here: normal lung tissue next to the tumor, sampled before any cancer treatment. These receptor sequences come from a male donor at least 60 years old with stage I lung adenocarcinoma. Each CDR3 is given with its conserved first and last residue. Fields, in order: CDR3 DNA, CDR3 protein, V gene, clone size, J gene, D gene. D genes are given only for firm matches. Size is stated for part of the rows, as once, few or many counts, or as a class when the clone is expanded.

TGTGCCAGCAGCTTGACCAGGGCGGGCGTTTACGAGCAGTACTTC | CASSLTRAGVYEQYF | TRBV11-3 | few | TRBJ2-7 | -
TGTGCCAGCAGCTTAGGACTAGCGGGGAGCGATGAGCAGTTCTTC | CASSLGLAGSDEQFF | TRBV11-3 | - | TRBJ2-1 | TRBD2
TGTGCCAGTAGAAAGGGACAGACTAACGTTGAAGCTTTCTTT | CASRKGQTNVEAFF | TRBV19 | - | TRBJ1-1 | TRBD1
TGTGCCAGCAGCCGGACAGGGGATGATTCACCCCTCCACTTT | CASSRTGDDSPLHF | TRBV6-8 | medium-sized | TRBJ1-6 | TRBD1
TGTGCCAGCAGTCCCGGTCTCTCTATCCAGCCCCAGCATTTT | CASSPGLSIQPQHF | TRBV25-1 | few | TRBJ1-5 | -
TGTGCCAGCAGCGACCGGGGACAGACCACCGGGGAGCTGTTTTTT | CASSDRGQTTGELFF | TRBV9 | - | TRBJ2-2 | TRBD1
TGTGCCAGCAGCGTAGGGGGCGCCGGGGCCAACGTCCTGACTTTC | CASSVGGAGANVLTF | TRBV9 | few | TRBJ2-6 | -
TGTGCCAGCTCACCTGGGACGGGGAACTATGGCTACACCTTC | CASSPGTGNYGYTF | TRBV18 | - | TRBJ1-2 | -
TGCGCCAGCAGCGTAAACGCGGAGGGGAGGACTGAAGCTTTCTTT | CASSVNAEGRTEAFF | TRBV23-1 | few | TRBJ1-1 | -
TGTGCCTGGAGTCCATCCCCGGCCCCCGAGCAGTTCTTC | CAWSPSPAPEQFF | TRBV30 | - | TRBJ2-1 | -
TGTGCCAGCAGGGATGGACAGGGGAGACATCAGCCCCAGCATTTT | CASRDGQGRHQPQHF | TRBV6-8 | few | TRBJ1-5 | TRBD1
TGTGCCAGCAGTTACGGAAGGGAGGGTCAGCCCCAGCATTTT | CASSYGREGQPQHF | TRBV6-8 | few | TRBJ1-5 | -
TGTGCCAGCAGCTCCGGGACGCATGCGACAGATACGCAGTATTTT | CASSSGTHATDTQYF | TRBV7-1 | - | TRBJ2-3 | -
TGTGCCAGCAGCTTAGATCCGGGCAGGGGCCCTGAAAAACTGTTTTTT | CASSLDPGRGPEKLFF | TRBV11-1 | - | TRBJ1-4 | -
TGTGCCAGCAGTCCTTCTCAGCCTGAAGGAAAACTGTTTTTT | CASSPSQPEGKLFF | TRBV28 | few | TRBJ1-4 | -
TGTGCCAGTACGGACCCACCGGGACAGAGGAACACTGAAGCTTTCTTT | CASTDPPGQRNTEAFF | TRBV6-8 | - | TRBJ1-1 | TRBD1
TGTGCCTGGAGGAAGACAGGGGGTCTTAGCTACACCTTC | CAWRKTGGLSYTF | TRBV30 | - | TRBJ1-2 | TRBD1
TGTGCCAGCTCACTCAGACAGGAGCGGGGAAAGACTGAAGCTTTCTTT | CASSLRQERGKTEAFF | TRBV18 | - | TRBJ1-1 | -
TGTGCCTGGAACTCTCCGGGACTAGCGACGATGGGTAACTCCTACAATGAGCAGTTCTTC | CAWNSPGLATMGNSYNEQFF | TRBV30 | - | TRBJ2-1 | TRBD2
TGCGCCAGCAGCCAAGACAGGGAGAACACTGAAGCTTTCTTT | CASSQDRENTEAFF | TRBV4-1 | large | TRBJ1-1 | -
TGTGCCAGCCAGGGACGGGGGCAAGAGACCCAGTACTTC | CASQGRGQETQYF | TRBV9 | medium-sized | TRBJ2-5 | -
TGTGCCAGCACCCTGGGAGGGGCCCACTCTGGAAACACCATATATTTT | CASTLGGAHSGNTIYF | TRBV11-3 | few | TRBJ1-3 | -
TGTGCCAGCTCACCTCGGGTAGCCTATGGCTACACCTTC | CASSPRVAYGYTF | TRBV18 | - | TRBJ1-2 | -
TGTGCCAGTAGTATTTCGGGCCTCCCCTACAATGAGCAGTTCTTC | CASSISGLPYNEQFF | TRBV19 | - | TRBJ2-1 | -
TGTGCCAGCAGGGAAGGGTGGGGGGATCGAGAGCCCCAGCATTTT | CASREGWGDREPQHF | TRBV6-8 | few | TRBJ1-5 | -
TGTGCCAGCAGCTTTGCAGGGGCTGGTGACTATGGCTACACCTTC | CASSFAGAGDYGYTF | TRBV11-3 | medium-sized | TRBJ1-2 | -
TGTGCCAGCCGTACAGGGAGCACTGAAGCTTTCTTT | CASRTGSTEAFF | TRBV6-8 | medium-sized | TRBJ1-1 | -
TGTGCCACCGTGCTAGGGGGGGGCACAGATACGCAGTATTTT | CATVLGGGTDTQYF | TRBV6-8 | medium-sized | TRBJ2-3 | -
TGTGCCAGTAGTATGGTAGGGAACACTGAAGCTTTCTTT | CASSMVGNTEAFF | TRBV19 | once | TRBJ1-1 | -
TGTGCCAGCAGTTACACAGGGAGACATAGCAATCAGCCCCAGCATTTT | CASSYTGRHSNQPQHF | TRBV6-8 | large | TRBJ1-5 | -
TGTGCCAGCAGCTTCCGGGACAGGTCTCTTAGCAATCAGCCCCAGCATTTT | CASSFRDRSLSNQPQHF | TRBV11-3 | - | TRBJ1-5 | TRBD1
TGTGCCTGGACCTCGCGGTATGGCTACACCTTC | CAWTSRYGYTF | TRBV30 | - | TRBJ1-2 | -
TGCGCCAGCAGCTTGACTAGCGGGACCGGGGAGCTGTTTTTT | CASSLTSGTGELFF | TRBV5-1 | few | TRBJ2-2 | TRBD2
TGTGCCAGCAGCTTGAGGCGACTCAGGAGCGATGAGCAGTTCTTC | CASSLRRLRSDEQFF | TRBV11-3 | - | TRBJ2-1 | -
TGTGCCAGCAGCCACTTCCGACAGGGGTTAGGGCCTGAAGCTTTCTTT | CASSHFRQGLGPEAFF | TRBV11-3 | - | TRBJ1-1 | TRBD1
TGTGCCAGCAGTTACTACAGGGAAGCCTACAATGAGCAGTTCTTC | CASSYYREAYNEQFF | TRBV6-8 | medium-sized | TRBJ2-1 | -
TGTGCCAGCAGTTGGGTGGTGGGGGAAAAACTGTTTTTT | CASSWVVGEKLFF | TRBV28 | - | TRBJ1-4 | -
TGTGCCAGTAGTTACGGGAACACTGAAGCTTTCTTT | CASSYGNTEAFF | TRBV19 | - | TRBJ1-1 | -
TGTGCCAGCAGTTTTCAAGGACAGAGTTCACCCCTCCACTTT | CASSFQGQSSPLHF | TRBV6-8 | - | TRBJ1-6 | -
TGTGCCAGCAGTTATCAGATTTACACCGGGGAGCTGTTTTTT | CASSYQIYTGELFF | TRBV6-8 | few | TRBJ2-2 | -
TGTGCCAGCAGCTTTCTCGGGGGCCTTTCTAGCACAGATACGCAGTATTTT | CASSFLGGLSSTDTQYF | TRBV11-3 | few | TRBJ2-3 | -
TGCGCCAGCAGCCAATACGGGGGGTTAACGCCCCACAATGAGCAGTTCTTC | CASSQYGGLTPHNEQFF | TRBV4-1 | - | TRBJ2-1 | TRBD2
TGTGCCAGCAGAGCAGGGAGTAGGAATGAAAAACTGTTTTTT | CASRAGSRNEKLFF | TRBV11-3 | few | TRBJ1-4 | -
TGTGCCAGCCGATTAGGGACAGGGCGGCCGAACACCGGGGAGCTGTTTTTT | CASRLGTGRPNTGELFF | TRBV19 | - | TRBJ2-2 | TRBD1
TGTGCCAGCAGACCTCCCGGGACAGGGGGCCTTGGCTACACCTTC | CASRPPGTGGLGYTF | TRBV28 | few | TRBJ1-2 | TRBD1
TGTGCCTGGAGTATGTCGGCCGGGGGCCGTGGCTACACCTTC | CAWSMSAGGRGYTF | TRBV30 | few | TRBJ1-2 | -
TGTGCCAGCAGTTTCCGTACGGGCGGGAGCTACGAGCAGTACTTC | CASSFRTGGSYEQYF | TRBV6-8 | - | TRBJ2-7 | TRBD2
TGTGCCAGCAGCTTCAGGGACAGGGGGCTCTCTGGGGCCAACGTCCTGACTTTC | CASSFRDRGLSGANVLTF | TRBV11-3 | medium-sized | TRBJ2-6 | TRBD1
TGCGCCAGCAGCTTTTCGACTGTCAACACTGAAGCTTTCTTT | CASSFSTVNTEAFF | TRBV5-1 | - | TRBJ1-1 | -
TGTGCCAGCAGGCCGGGACAGGACTACGAGCAGTACTTC | CASRPGQDYEQYF | TRBV6-8 | medium-sized | TRBJ2-7 | TRBD1
TGTGCCAGCAGCCAGGGGGCGGTGGTTGAGACCCAGTACTTC | CASSQGAVVETQYF | TRBV11-3 | few | TRBJ2-5 | TRBD1
TGTGCCAGTAGTATAGGGACGGTAAGGGGTCAGCCCCAGCATTTT | CASSIGTVRGQPQHF | TRBV19 | - | TRBJ1-5 | -
TGCGCCAGCAGCCCAGGGGCTAGCGGGAGGACCATTTCCTACGAGCAGTACTTC | CASSPGASGRTISYEQYF | TRBV5-1 | - | TRBJ2-7 | TRBD2
TGTGCTACGGGCCGGGGGGGCAGCACAGATACGCAGTATTTT | CATGRGGSTDTQYF | TRBV27 | few | TRBJ2-3 | TRBD2
TGTGCCAGCAGCTCCGGCGGGAGTACGGAGACCCAGTACTTC | CASSSGGSTETQYF | TRBV11-3 | - | TRBJ2-5 | TRBD2
TGTGCCAGCAGCTTGGAAGGGACAGTCACAGATACGCAGTATTTT | CASSLEGTVTDTQYF | TRBV11-3 | few | TRBJ2-3 | TRBD1